This TCR beta chain is from a study of blood T cell repertoires in COVID-19. The authors' processing: From reference gene primer amplification, estimates of nucleated cell counts were derived. Libraries were prepared by immunoSEQ multiplex PCR; TCRdb keeps only in-frame clonotypes and omits some of them. V, J and clone size are taken as reported in that table, and D and trimming were inferred from the DNA itself. The data show almost 350,000 clones, roughly 90% seen once. CDR1 is SGHRS and CDR2 is YFSETQ in the germline V gene. V dropped 0 bases and J dropped 5 bases, with 15 bases sitting between them. The CDR3 contains 16 residues. This clone was seen once.

The source of this sequence is a woman in her thirties who had been exposed to COVID-19. The J gene is TRBJ2-1, the V gene TRBV5-1, with TRBD2 as a possible D gene (6 bases). Sequenced input: PBMCs or T cells enriched from blood (not recorded which). DNA for the CDR3: TGCGCCAGCAGCTTGGGACTAGTGATTTTGGACAATGAGCAGTTCTTC. This codes for CASSLGLVILDNEQFF.